This T cell receptor beta chain was identified during a study of blood T cell repertoires in COVID-19. Trimming removed 1 base at V and 4 bases at J, with 10 bases between. Germline assignment: CDR1 SGHTA and CDR2 FQGNSA. This CDR3 has 14 residues. The method was immunoSEQ multiplex PCR; TCRdb's version includes in-frame clones alone and lacks a portion of them. The data contain almost 300,000 clones, around 84% of them singletons. This chain joins TRBV7-2 and TRBJ1-1, with D possibly being TRBD1 (6 bases). The source material was peripheral blood. The TCR comes from a man aged 65-85 years with acute or convalescent COVID-19. Here the CDR3 DNA reads TGTGCCAGCAGCTTAGTGGGGGCGGGCACTGAAGCTTTCTTT. It codes for CASSLVGAGTEAFF.